The clone carrying this T cell receptor beta chain was observed many times. Its specificity is not known. The CDR3 has 15 amino acids. Germline lookup yields CDR1 WNHNN and CDR2 SYGVQD (reference sequence). The V gene lost 5 bases and the J gene lost 0 bases, with 10 bases spanning the gap. These data come from a study of T cells after yellow fever vaccination. Overall study context: Fractions with few cells were prepared using SMART-Seq v4 Ultra Low Input. Study-wide findings and caveats: Bulk-population clonotypes that are abundant could appear as contaminants in FACS-sorted repertoires.

TCRdb ran MiXCR on the 5' RACE reads and lists one entry per CDR3 protein. Of 150,000 or so distinct CDR3 sequences detected, under 8% appear once; the ten largest clones hold more than 0.6%. The TCR comes from a man aged 25 to 45 who received the YFV17D yellow fever vaccine. Sequences were derived from CD4+ T cells sorted from PBMCs, sampled 10 days after the yellow fever booster vaccination. The rearrangement uses TRBV10-1 and TRBJ2-2, with D perhaps TRBD2 (6 bases). The DNA for the CDR3 is TGCGCCAGCAGTCGGGACTCCGCGAACACCGGGGAGCTGTTTTTT. It translates to CASSRDSANTGELFF.